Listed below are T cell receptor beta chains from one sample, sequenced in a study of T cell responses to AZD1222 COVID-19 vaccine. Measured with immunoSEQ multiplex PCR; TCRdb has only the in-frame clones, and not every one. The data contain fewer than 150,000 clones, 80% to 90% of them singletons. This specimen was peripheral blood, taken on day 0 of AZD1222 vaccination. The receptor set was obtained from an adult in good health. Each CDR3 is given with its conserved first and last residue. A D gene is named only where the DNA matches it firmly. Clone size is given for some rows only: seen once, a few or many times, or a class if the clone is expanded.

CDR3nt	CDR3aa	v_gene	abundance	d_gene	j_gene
TGTGCCAGCAGCAAAGGGGGAAGGGGCCACGGCAAGAACACTGAAGCTTTCTTT	CASSKGGRGHGKNTEAFF	TRBV21-1	NA	NA	TRBJ1-1
TGTGCCAGCAGCGTAGGCCCAGAACCCAATCAGCCCCAGCATTTT	CASSVGPEPNQPQHF	TRBV9	NA	NA	TRBJ1-5
TGTGCCAGCAGCTTACCCGAAGGGGGAGATACGCAGTATTTT	CASSLPEGGDTQYF	TRBV11-2	NA	NA	TRBJ2-3
TGTGCCACCACTAAGGGGTACTACGAGCAGTACTTC	CATTKGYYEQYF	TRBV28	NA	NA	TRBJ2-7
TGTGCCAGCAGCACCGACCGACGGTATAATTCACCCCTCCACTTT	CASSTDRRYNSPLHF	TRBV7-9	NA	NA	TRBJ1-6
TGTGCCAGCAGCCAAGTCGGCGGGGGCACAGATACGCAGTATTTT	CASSQVGGGTDTQYF	TRBV4-2	NA	NA	TRBJ2-3
TGTGCCAGCAGCTCTCCGGGAGCCTACGAGCAGTACTTC	CASSSPGAYEQYF	TRBV7-9	few	NA	TRBJ2-7
TGCGCCAGCAGCTTGGAAGGGGGGGGTCAGCCCCAGCATTTT	CASSLEGGGQPQHF	TRBV5-1	NA	NA	TRBJ1-5
TGTGCCAGCAGTGACGACAGGGCTGGAGAGCAGTTCTTC	CASSDDRAGEQFF	TRBV6-1	once	TRBD1	TRBJ2-1
TGTGCCAGTAGTATAGATCACAGTCGAGGATATGGCTACACCTTC	CASSIDHSRGYGYTF	TRBV19	few	NA	TRBJ1-2
TGTGCCAGCCGTGGGAGGGGCGGCAACTCCTACAATGAGCAGTTCTTC	CASRGRGGNSYNEQFF	TRBV6-1	NA	TRBD2	TRBJ2-1
TGTGCCAGCAGCTTAGACCTCTCTGGGGCCAACGTCCTGACTTTC	CASSLDLSGANVLTF	TRBV5-4	few	NA	TRBJ2-6
TGTGCCAGCAGCTCCAACACAGGGACTCGGGGCTACACCTTC	CASSSNTGTRGYTF	TRBV7-6	NA	NA	TRBJ1-2
TGCAGTGCTAGTATGATAGGCACAGATACGCAGTATTTT	CSASMIGTDTQYF	TRBV20-1	NA	NA	TRBJ2-3
TGTGCCAGCAGCGTAGTTGGGGGGAGCTCCTACAATGAGCAGTTCTTC	CASSVVGGSSYNEQFF	TRBV9	NA	NA	TRBJ2-1
TGTGCCAGCAGCCCCTTAGACAATGAGCAGTTCTTC	CASSPLDNEQFF	TRBV7-9	NA	NA	TRBJ2-1
TGTGCCAGCAGCCAGCCCGGGGGAACGGACTATGGCTACACCTTC	CASSQPGGTDYGYTF	TRBV3-1/TRBV3-2	NA	NA	TRBJ1-2
TGCGCCAGCAGCGAACCGGGACAAATCTACGAGCAGTACTTC	CASSEPGQIYEQYF	TRBV5-1	NA	NA	TRBJ2-7
TGTGCCAGCAGCTACGACAGGGGGGGCACTGAAGCTTTCTTT	CASSYDRGGTEAFF	TRBV7-9	NA	TRBD1	TRBJ1-1
TGTGCCAGCAGCCAGGGGGCGGGCTACGAGCAGTACTTC	CASSQGAGYEQYF	TRBV3-1/TRBV3-2	NA	NA	TRBJ2-7
TGTGCCAGCAGCCGGAACAGGGGGCGCGGGGATGGCTACACCTTC	CASSRNRGRGDGYTF	TRBV3-1/TRBV3-2	NA	TRBD1	TRBJ1-2
TGTGCCAGCAGCCAAACGGGGCGCTATGGCTACACCTTC	CASSQTGRYGYTF	TRBV3-1/TRBV3-2	NA	NA	TRBJ1-2
TGTGCTAGTGGTCAACCGGGACTAGTTTACAATGAGCAGTTCTTC	CASGQPGLVYNEQFF	TRBV12-5	NA	TRBD2	TRBJ2-1
TGTGCCAGCAGCTCCTTTGGGGGGGTTAATGAAAAACTGTTTTTT	CASSSFGGVNEKLFF	TRBV5-6	NA	NA	TRBJ1-4
TGTGCCAGCAGCCAATCAGGGGCGTCCGGCTACACCTTC	CASSQSGASGYTF	TRBV16	NA	NA	TRBJ1-2
TGTGCCAGCAGCCCACAAATAGGGCGGGGGGCCAAAAACATTCAGTACTTC	CASSPQIGRGAKNIQYF	TRBV7-9	NA	TRBD2	TRBJ2-4
TGTGCCAGCAGTTTATCGGATCGGGGAAACTATGGCTACACCTTC	CASSLSDRGNYGYTF	TRBV27	NA	NA	TRBJ1-2
TGCGCCAGCGGGCCGGGACAGGGCCCCTGGGAGCAGTACTTC	CASGPGQGPWEQYF	TRBV5-1	NA	TRBD1	TRBJ2-7
TGTGCCAGTAGTCTAAGCCTGGCAACTAATGAAAAACTGTTTTTT	CASSLSLATNEKLFF	TRBV19	NA	NA	TRBJ1-4
TGTGCCAGCAGTTCCGGGACGATAGGTGAAGCTTTCTTT	CASSSGTIGEAFF	TRBV12-3/TRBV12-4	NA	NA	TRBJ1-1
TGTGCCAGCAGCTTAGCGCTGGGGCTGAACACTGAAGCTTTCTTT	CASSLALGLNTEAFF	TRBV7-9	NA	NA	TRBJ1-1
TGTGCCTGGAGTTTTGGGCAGGGCAATCAGCCCCAGCATTTT	CAWSFGQGNQPQHF	TRBV30	few	NA	TRBJ1-5
TGTGCCAGCAGTTTATCGATCTCGGGGGCCTACGAGCAGTACTTC	CASSLSISGAYEQYF	TRBV27	NA	NA	TRBJ2-7
TGTGCCAGCACCTCACTTGGGGTGTTTCAGCCCCAGCATTTT	CASTSLGVFQPQHF	TRBV28	once	NA	TRBJ1-5
TGTGCCAGCAGTGAACCTCGGTCGAGGCCCTACGAGCAGTACTTC	CASSEPRSRPYEQYF	TRBV6-1	NA	NA	TRBJ2-7
TGTGCCAGTAGTATAGAGGGTTTTGACACTGAAGCTTTCTTT	CASSIEGFDTEAFF	TRBV19	NA	NA	TRBJ1-1
TGTGCCAGCAGCTTAAAGGGGGGTGAAACTGAAGCTTTCTTT	CASSLKGGETEAFF	TRBV7-9	NA	NA	TRBJ1-1
TGTGCCGCCACTGGTTCGGACCCTTTTGGCTACACCTTC	CAATGSDPFGYTF	TRBV7-9	NA	NA	TRBJ1-2
TGTGCCAGCAGCTCTGCCGGGACCATCGGTCGCAATCAGCCCCAGCATTTT	CASSSAGTIGRNQPQHF	TRBV5-5	NA	NA	TRBJ1-5
TGTGCTAGTGGTACCGGACAGGGAGGGCATCAGCCCCAGCATTTT	CASGTGQGGHQPQHF	TRBV12-5	NA	TRBD1	TRBJ1-5
TGTGCCAGCAGCGTAAATCCGGGACAGGGTGGAGAGACCCAGTACTTC	CASSVNPGQGGETQYF	TRBV9	NA	TRBD1	TRBJ2-5
TGTGCCAGCAGTTTAGCTCGGGGGCATGGCTACACCTTC	CASSLARGHGYTF	TRBV12-3/TRBV12-4	NA	NA	TRBJ1-2
TGTGCCAGCAGTCCGGGACAGGGGTACCATAATTCACCCCTCCACTTT	CASSPGQGYHNSPLHF	TRBV6-2/TRBV6-3	once	TRBD1	TRBJ1-6
TGTGCCAGCACCATAGGTGGTGACAGGGGGGTAGCTTTCTTT	CASTIGGDRGVAFF	TRBV25-1	NA	TRBD1	TRBJ1-1
TGCGCCAGCAGCCTGTTACGGGGAGGGGCCTATGGCTACACCTTC	CASSLLRGGAYGYTF	TRBV4-1	NA	NA	TRBJ1-2
TGTGCCAGCAACAGGGGAGGAGGGAGCAATCAGCCCCAGCATTTT	CASNRGGGSNQPQHF	TRBV30	few	TRBD1	TRBJ1-5
TGCGCCAGCAGCCTTGGACAGGGTCGGACTGAAGCTTTCTTT	CASSLGQGRTEAFF	TRBV5-1	NA	TRBD1	TRBJ1-1
TGTGCCAGTAGTATCACCAGTGGGACTAGCGCAGAGACCCAGTACTTC	CASSITSGTSAETQYF	TRBV19	NA	TRBD2	TRBJ2-5
TGTGCCAGCAGCCAAGATCGGGCAGCTGAAGCTTTCTTT	CASSQDRAAEAFF	TRBV14	NA	NA	TRBJ1-1
TGTGCCAGCAGCGGGATTAGGGAGAACACTGAAGCTTTCTTT	CASSGIRENTEAFF	TRBV11-2	NA	NA	TRBJ1-1